These 18 T cell receptor beta chains originate from one sample sequenced in a study of blood T cell repertoires in COVID-19. Data came from immunoSEQ multiplex PCR; TCRdb stores just in-frame clones and leaves some out. The sample comprises some 180,000 clones, 83% of which are singletons, and about 1.9% rests with the top ten. The material sequenced was peripheral blood. The receptors derive from an elderly woman with acute or convalescent COVID-19.

This clone was observed once. This chain uses TRBV14 with TRBJ1-1; 7 nucleotides align to TRBD1. Trimming removed 4 bases from V and 4 bases from J; junction bases left unmatched: 6. Germline lookup yields CDR1 SGHDN and CDR2 FVKESK. This CDR3 contains 14 residues. CDR3 nucleotide sequence: TGTGCCAGCAGCCGACGACAGGGATTCACTGAAGCTTTCTTT. It is translated as CASSRRQGFTEAFF.

This clone has only one observation. This chain connects TRBV11-2 to TRBJ2-1; 8 positions agree with TRBD2. After removal of 8 bases from V and 4 bases from J, the junction contained 7 bases not matched to a gene. Germline V gene sequence: CDR1 SGHAT, CDR2 FQNNGV. The CDR3 is 14 residues long. CDR3 sequence (DNA): TGTGCCAGCCTGGCCGGACTAGCTTACAATGAGCAGTTCTTC. Its translation: CASLAGLAYNEQFF. Complete variable domain (other parts from reference TRBV11-2 and TRBJ2-1): EAGVAQSPRYKIIEKRQSVAFWCNPISGHATLYWYQQILGQGPKLLIQFQNNGVVDDSQLPKDRFSAERLKGVDSTLKIQPAKLEDSAVYLCASLAGLAYNEQFFGPGTRLTVL.

The chain couples TRBV19 to TRBJ1-5; D is unresolved. Germline V gene sequence: CDR1 LNHDA, CDR2 SQIVND (reference sequence). V dropped 2 bases and J dropped 5 bases, with 10 bases sitting between them. The CDR3 consists of 14 residues. Written as DNA, the CDR3 is TGTGCCAGTAGTATAATGAGTAGATATCAGCCCCAGCATTTT. Translated, it gives CASSIMSRYQPQHF.

The chain recombines TRBV4-3 with TRBJ2-1; D ambiguous. V dropped 0 bases and J dropped 8 bases, with 14 bases sitting between them. Germline lookup yields CDR1 LGHNA and CDR2 YSLEER. This CDR3 has 15 residues. CDR3 in DNA: TGCGCCAGCAGCCAAGATACCGGGTTGGTCGATGAGCAGTTCTTC. It is translated as CASSQDTGLVDEQFF.

This clone has just a few counts. The chain combines TRBV2 with TRBJ1-5, with TRBD1 as a possible D gene (6 bases). Germline assignment: CDR1 SNHLY and CDR2 FYNNEI. This CDR3 comprises 15 residues. V lost 7 bases and J 4 bases, leaving 17 bases between the germline ends. CDR3 bases: TGTGCCAGCAATTCCATAGGACAGCTTAATCAGCCCCAGCATTTT. This codes for CASNSIGQLNQPQHF.

The chain recombines TRBV5-1 with TRBJ1-5, with D unresolved. The CDR3 covers 14 residues. Germline lookup yields CDR1 SGHRS and CDR2 YFSETQ. V was pared by 4 bases and J by 2 bases, with 10 bases between. The CDR3 region is CASSLDGGNQPQHF. The CDR3 coding sequence is TGCGCCAGCAGCCTGGACGGAGGCAATCAGCCCCAGCATTTT. Full variable domain (remainder filled in from reference TRBV5-1 and TRBJ1-5): KAGVTQTPRYLIKTRGQQVTLSCSPISGHRSVSWYQQTPGQGLQFLFEYFSETQRNKGNFPGRFSGRQFSNSRSEMNVSTLELGDSALYLCASSLDGGNQPQHFGDGTRLSIL.

The J gene is TRBJ2-7, the V gene TRBV6-5; no clear D gene. Germline CDR1 is MNHEY and CDR2 is SVGAGI. The V end was cut by 6 bases, the J end by 2 bases, with 14 bases between. The CDR3 loop spans 14 amino acids. CDR3 nucleotide sequence: TGTGCCAGCAGCACACGGGTCAGAACCTACGAGCAGTACTTC. It encodes CASSTRVRTYEQYF.

The genes are TRBV10-3 and TRBJ2-5; D ambiguous. From germline, CDR1 is ENHRY and CDR2 SYGVKD. Trimming left V 4 bases short and J 5 bases short, with 11 bases between. The CDR3 has 13 residues. The CDR3 spells CAISGDSRETQYF. CDR3 nucleotide sequence: TGTGCCATCAGTGGTGACTCGCGGGAGACCCAGTACTTC.

This chain joins TRBV10-3 and TRBJ1-5, with D unclear. CDR3 length: 14 residues. The V end lost 3 bases, the J end lost 6 bases, and 12 bases lay between the germline ends. Germline V CDR1 and CDR2: ENHRY, SYGVKD. The CDR3 here is CAISDSGEGQPQHF. The CDR3 nucleotides are TGTGCCATCAGTGATTCAGGTGAAGGTCAGCCCCAGCATTTT.

In its sample, this clone was seen a few times. The CDR3 sequence is CASSQERDSAYTGELFF. CDR3 nucleotide sequence: TGCGCCAGCAGCCAAGAAAGGGATAGCGCCTACACCGGGGAGCTGTTTTTT. V is TRBV4-3 and J is TRBJ2-2; maybe TRBD2 (5 bases). The germline V and J ends were trimmed by 0 bases and 3 bases, with 14 bases remaining between them. Germline loops: CDR1 LGHNA, CDR2 YSLEER. The CDR3 contains 17 residues.

V usage is TRBV5-1 and J usage is TRBJ1-5; D not certain. The CDR3 runs to 15 residues. With 0 bases removed from V and 3 bases from J, the gap between germline ends came to 10 bases. The germline gives CDR1 SGHRS, CDR2 YFSETQ. The DNA for the CDR3 is TGCGCCAGCAGCTTGGCCGGGGATGACAATCAGCCCCAGCATTTT. This sequence encodes CASSLAGDDNQPQHF.

This rearrangement joins TRBV6-5 to TRBJ1-6, with a weak D call TRBD1 (6 bases). The germline CDR1 and CDR2 sequences are MNHEY and SVGAGI. The CDR3 runs 14 residues. The V and J ends lost 6 bases and 9 bases respectively, with 15 bases between them. CDR3 protein: CASSQDRLRSPLHF. CDR3 bases: TGTGCCAGCAGCCAAGACAGGTTACGTTCACCCCTCCACTTT.

V gene TRBV30 combines with J gene TRBJ1-6; 8 bases match TRBD1. CDR3 length: 15 residues. Trimming took 2 bases from V and 8 from J; bases not matched to a gene: 8. Germline V gene lookup returns CDR1 GTSNPN and CDR2 SVGIG (reference sequence). Here the CDR3 reads CAWSLTGGQDSPLHF. The CDR3 DNA is TGTGCCTGGAGTCTTACAGGGGGGCAAGATTCACCCCTCCACTTT.

The rearrangement links TRBV5-4 to TRBJ2-7, with 9 bases matching TRBD1. The CDR3 length is 14 residues. Germline values: CDR1 SGHNT, CDR2 YYREEE (reference sequence). V trimming: 4 bases; J trimming: 4 bases; junction bases outside the gene matches: 6. The CDR3 region is CASSPLQGAYEQYF. The CDR3, as DNA: TGTGCCAGCAGCCCGCTACAGGGGGCTTACGAGCAGTACTTC.

J is TRBJ2-7 and V is TRBV5-1; maybe TRBD1 (6 bases). The CDR3 consists of 13 residues. Germline lookup yields CDR1 SGHRS and CDR2 YFSETQ. V was shortened by 4 bases and J by 3 bases, with 11 bases between the two germline ends. CDR3: CASSKDSNYEQYF. The CDR3, as DNA: TGCGCCAGCAGCAAGGACAGTAACTACGAGCAGTACTTC.

The chain uses TRBV30 and TRBJ1-2; D not certain. The CDR3 is 13 residues long. Germline V lookup: CDR1 GTSNPN, CDR2 SVGIG (reference sequence). V dropped 4 bases and J dropped 6 bases, with 15 bases sitting between them. CDR3 region: CAWNVESSDGYTF. The DNA of the CDR3 is TGTGCCTGGAATGTGGAGAGTTCGGATGGCTACACCTTC.

CDR3 in amino acids: CASSWGSDEKLFF. In DNA form, the CDR3 reads TGTGCCAGCAGCTGGGGCTCGGATGAAAAACTGTTTTTT. The rearrangement uses TRBV7-9 and TRBJ1-4; D may be TRBD1 (5 bases). The germline V gene encodes CDR1 SEHNR and CDR2 FQNEAQ (reference sequence). The ends were cut back, 4 bases at V and 6 bases at J, with 9 bases in the middle. This CDR3 spans 13 amino acids. Looking up the rest from reference TRBV7-9 and TRBJ1-4 gives the full variable domain: DTGVSQNPRHKITKRGQNVTFRCDPISEHNRLYWYRQTLGQGPEFLTYFQNEAQLEKSRLLSDRFSAERPKGSFSTLEIQRTEQGDSAMYLCASSWGSDEKLFFGSGTQLSVL.

V usage is TRBV28 and J usage is TRBJ1-4, with D possibly matching TRBD1 (6 bases). The V end was cut by 6 bases, the J end by 8 bases, with 16 bases between. The CDR3 sequence is 14 residues long. Germline V gene sequence: CDR1 MDHEN, CDR2 SYDVKM. The CDR3 region has the DNA TGTGCCAGCAGACTATGGGGGCGCCCCGAAAAACTGTTTTTT. Protein product: CASRLWGRPEKLFF.